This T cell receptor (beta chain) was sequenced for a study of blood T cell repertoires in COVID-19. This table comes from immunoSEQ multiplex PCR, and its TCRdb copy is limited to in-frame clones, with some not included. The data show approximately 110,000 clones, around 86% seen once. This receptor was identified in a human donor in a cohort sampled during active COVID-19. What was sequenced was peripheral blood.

CDR3 DNA sequence: TGTGCCAGCAGCTTACAGGGGGCGTTAGCTATCACATACGAAGCTTTCTTT. Its protein is CASSLQGALAITYEAFF. The V and J genes are TRBV7-2 and TRBJ1-1; 8 bases match TRBD1. The germline CDR1 and CDR2 sequences are SGHTA and FQGNSA. The CDR3 loop spans 17 amino acids. Trimming at V came to 2 bases and at J to 8 bases, leaving 16 bases not matched to a gene.